This TCR beta chain came from a study of identical twins. This clonotype has just a few counts. Its target is not known. Study-wide findings and caveats: Twins showed weaker excess sharing in their beta out-of-frame sequences. There was more out-of-frame TCR alpha sharing in monozygotic twins than models estimated.

Unique molecular identifiers were in the cDNA, with template-switch universal primer binding. TCRdb re-derived calls from the 5' RACE reads in MiXCR, one entry per CDR3 protein. The sample carries some 250,000 distinct CDR3 sequences, approximately 12% recorded once. V shed 3 bases and J shed 5 bases, with 18 bases lying between them. The CDR3 loop spans 15 amino acids. Germline V gene lookup returns CDR1 DFQATT and CDR2 SNEGSKA (reference sequence). These data also formed part of another study, on yellow fever vaccine responses in identical twins. As that study records: As reported, the vaccine T cell response of twins seemed partly convergent and partly personalized.

The clonotype was recovered from a woman aged 18-29 years in good health. V is TRBV20-1 and J is TRBJ2-3; maybe TRBD2 (6 bases). Input material: memory (CD45RO+) T cells sorted from blood. The CDR3: CSASGGLLGVDTQYF. CDR3 bases: TGCAGTGCTAGCGGGGGACTCCTCGGGGTAGATACGCAGTATTTT.